The TCR beta chain under discussion was sequenced for a study of blood T cell repertoires in COVID-19. Study summary: The United States, Italy and Spain provided the acute and convalescent COVID-19 samples. T cells, B-cell-depleted T cells, or PBMCs supplied cDNA or gDNA.

In the original workflow: Estimation of nucleated cell counts relied on the amplification of reference gene primers. The table came from immunoSEQ multiplex PCR; TCRdb's copy has only in-frame clones and leaves some out. For V, J and clone size, that table is used; D and trimming come from the DNA. The sample includes roughly 280,000 clones, around nine tenths of them seen just once. This clone came up a few times. CDR1 is LNHDA and CDR2 is SQIVND in the germline V gene (reference sequence). CDR3 length: 13 residues. Trimming cost V 8 bases and J 0 bases, with 11 bases left between them. The TCR sequence derives from a man aged 35 to 55 with active or convalescent COVID-19. The rearrangement links TRBV19 to TRBJ2-7; D is perhaps TRBD1 (6 bases). Input material: peripheral blood. In DNA form, the CDR3 reads TGTGCCAGTTGGGACACACGCTCCTACGAGCAGTACTTC. It specifies CASWDTRSYEQYF.